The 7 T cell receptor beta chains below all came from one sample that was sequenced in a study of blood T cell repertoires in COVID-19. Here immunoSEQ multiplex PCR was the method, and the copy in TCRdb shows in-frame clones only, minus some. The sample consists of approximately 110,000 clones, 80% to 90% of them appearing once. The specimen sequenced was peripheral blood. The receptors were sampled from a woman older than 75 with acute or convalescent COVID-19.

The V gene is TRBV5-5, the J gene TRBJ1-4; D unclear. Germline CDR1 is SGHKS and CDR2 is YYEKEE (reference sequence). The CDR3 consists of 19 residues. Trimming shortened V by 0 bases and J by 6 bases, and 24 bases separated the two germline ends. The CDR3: CASSLVRNFLTEADEKLFF. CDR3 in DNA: TGTGCCAGCAGCTTGGTTCGAAATTTCTTGACGGAGGCGGATGAAAAACTGTTTTTT.

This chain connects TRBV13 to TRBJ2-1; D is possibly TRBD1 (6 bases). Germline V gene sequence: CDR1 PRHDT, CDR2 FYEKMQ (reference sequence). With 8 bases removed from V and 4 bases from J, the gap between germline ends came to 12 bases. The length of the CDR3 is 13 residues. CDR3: CASRDTLYNEQFF. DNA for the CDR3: TGTGCCAGCCGGGACACTTTATACAATGAGCAGTTCTTC.

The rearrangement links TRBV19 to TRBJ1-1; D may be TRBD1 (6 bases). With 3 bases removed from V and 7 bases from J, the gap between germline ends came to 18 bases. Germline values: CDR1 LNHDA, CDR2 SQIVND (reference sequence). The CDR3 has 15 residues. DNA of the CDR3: TGTGCCAGTAGTATGGGGGCGCGGACAGTCGGTGAAGCTTTCTTT. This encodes CASSMGARTVGEAFF.

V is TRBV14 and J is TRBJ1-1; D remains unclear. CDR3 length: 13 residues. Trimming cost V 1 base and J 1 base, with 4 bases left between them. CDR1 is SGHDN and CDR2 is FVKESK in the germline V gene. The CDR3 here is CASSQAPNTEAFF. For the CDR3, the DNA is TGTGCCAGCAGCCAAGCTCCGAACACTGAAGCTTTCTTT.

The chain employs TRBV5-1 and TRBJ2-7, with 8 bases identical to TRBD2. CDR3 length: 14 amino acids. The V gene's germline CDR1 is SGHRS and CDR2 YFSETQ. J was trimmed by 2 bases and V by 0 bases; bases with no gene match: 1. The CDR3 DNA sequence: TGCGCCAGCAGCTTGGGCGGGGGGCCCTACGAGCAGTACTTC. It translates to CASSLGGGPYEQYF.

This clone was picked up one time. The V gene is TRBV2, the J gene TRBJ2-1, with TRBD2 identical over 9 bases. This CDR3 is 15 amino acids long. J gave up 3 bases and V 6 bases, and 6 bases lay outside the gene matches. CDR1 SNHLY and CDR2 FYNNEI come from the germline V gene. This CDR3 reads CASRASGANYNEQFF. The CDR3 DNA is TGTGCCAGCAGAGCTAGCGGGGCCAACTACAATGAGCAGTTCTTC.

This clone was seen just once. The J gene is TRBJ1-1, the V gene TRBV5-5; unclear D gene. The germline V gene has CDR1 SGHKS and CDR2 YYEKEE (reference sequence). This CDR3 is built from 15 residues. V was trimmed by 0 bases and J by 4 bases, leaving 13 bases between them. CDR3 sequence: CASSLDGSWATEAFF. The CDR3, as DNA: TGTGCCAGCAGCTTGGATGGGTCCTGGGCCACTGAAGCTTTCTTT.